This is a list of T cell receptor beta chains from one sample in a study of blood T cells in healthy people across ages. TCRdb re-derived calls from the 5' RACE reads in MiXCR, one entry per CDR3 protein. The table has 450,000 to 600,000 distinct CDR3 sequences, 25% to 35% seen once. These sequences were also reported in another study, on T cells of mothers and their children.

Sequenced: blood. These receptors were obtained from a boy between 2 and 10 years old in good health. The CDR3 runs from the conserved cysteine through the conserved F or W. The D gene is left open where the match is weak. Size tells how often a clone was seen (once, few, many) or the class of an expanded clone, and some rows leave it out.

v_call	d_call	clone_size	j_call	cdr3_nt	cdr3_aa
TRBV29-1	NA	NA	TRBJ1-1	TGCAGCGTTGTCGGGGGACCGAACACTGAAGCTTTCTTT	CSVVGGPNTEAFF
TRBV24-1	TRBD2	NA	TRBJ2-1	TGTGCCACCAGTGACGGGACTAGCGGGAGCTACAATGAGCAGTTCTTC	CATSDGTSGSYNEQFF
TRBV9	NA	many	TRBJ1-5	TGTGCCAGCAGCGTCAATTGGGGGCCCGGGCCCCAGCATTTT	CASSVNWGPGPQHF
TRBV20-1	TRBD2	NA	TRBJ2-5	TGCAGTGCTCATACTAGCGAAGAGACCCAGTACTTC	CSAHTSEETQYF
TRBV6-5	NA	NA	TRBJ1-2	TGTGCCAGCAGTTACTCTTGGAGGGTCTCATATGGCTACACCTTC	CASSYSWRVSYGYTF
TRBV4-1	TRBD1	few	TRBJ1-2	TGCGCCAGCAGCCAAGTTGGGACAGGGAATGGCTACACCTTC	CASSQVGTGNGYTF
TRBV4-3	TRBD1	NA	TRBJ2-5	TGCGCCAGCAGCCAAGTTTCCATCAGGGGGCAGTGGGAGACCCAGTACTTC	CASSQVSIRGQWETQYF
TRBV12-3/TRBV12-4	NA	NA	TRBJ1-3	TGTGCCAGCAGATCACAGGGAAACACCATATATTTT	CASRSQGNTIYF
TRBV5-1	NA	NA	TRBJ2-5	TGCGCCAGCAGCTTGGAGGCAGAAGAGACCCAGTACTTC	CASSLEAEETQYF
TRBV20-1	NA	NA	TRBJ2-5	TGCAGTGCTATCGGGACGGAGCAAGAGACCCAGTACTTC	CSAIGTEQETQYF
TRBV20-1	NA	many	TRBJ2-7	TGCAGTGCTAGGGCGACTAGCTCCTACGAGCAGTACTTC	CSARATSSYEQYF
TRBV15	TRBD2	few	TRBJ2-5	TGTGCCACCAGCAGAGATCGGGGGGGGGAGACCCAGTACTTC	CATSRDRGGETQYF
TRBV7-9	NA	NA	TRBJ2-7	TGTGCCAGCAGCTTACCGGGAGACCCCGAGCAGTACTTC	CASSLPGDPEQYF
TRBV5-1	NA	few	TRBJ1-3	TGCGCCAGCAGCCAAAGGACGGGGGAGTTGTTCGGAGGAAACACCATATATTTT	CASSQRTGELFGGNTIYF
TRBV11-2	TRBD2	few	TRBJ2-7	TGTGCCAGCAGCTCCAGCGGGGCAATGGGCGAGCAGTACTTC	CASSSSGAMGEQYF
TRBV5-1	TRBD2	NA	TRBJ2-3	TGCGCCAGCAGCTTGGTATTTGGACTAGCGGGAGGGAGCAGCACAGATACGCAGTATTTT	CASSLVFGLAGGSSTDTQYF
TRBV5-4	NA	few	TRBJ2-1	TGTGCCAGCAGCATCCGAAGAAGGGGGGGCGGCTCCTACAATGAGCAGTTCTTC	CASSIRRRGGGSYNEQFF
TRBV9	TRBD2	NA	TRBJ2-5	TGTGCCAGCAGCGTAGGGACTAGCAGCGAGACCCAGTACTTC	CASSVGTSSETQYF
TRBV7-9	NA	many	TRBJ1-4	TGTGCCAGCACAGGTGTCGAAAAACTGTTTTTT	CASTGVEKLFF
TRBV20-1	NA	NA	TRBJ1-2	TGCAGTGCCAGCCCTTTGTTAGCTAACTATGGCTACACCTTC	CSASPLLANYGYTF
TRBV7-2	NA	NA	TRBJ2-5	TGTGCCAGCCAACCCAACCAAGAGACCCAGTACTTC	CASQPNQETQYF
TRBV11-2	NA	few	TRBJ2-7	TGTGCCAGCAGCTTGGCCGACTTAGCCGGGATGAAGCAGTACTTC	CASSLADLAGMKQYF
TRBV27	NA	NA	TRBJ2-7	TGTGCCAGCAGTTTGAGGGGATTCTCCTACGAGCAGTACTTC	CASSLRGFSYEQYF
TRBV3-1	NA	NA	TRBJ2-3	TGTGCCAGCAGCCAAGAGGGGGGCTCCTTCACAGATACGCAGTATTTT	CASSQEGGSFTDTQYF
TRBV10-3	TRBD2	NA	TRBJ2-1	TGTGCCATCAGTGAGGTATCTAGCGGGAGTAATGAGCAGTTCTTC	CAISEVSSGSNEQFF
TRBV24-1	NA	NA	TRBJ2-7	TGTGCCACCAGTGACCGCCTCGGGAGCTCCTACGAGCAGTACTTC	CATSDRLGSSYEQYF
TRBV20-1	NA	NA	TRBJ1-4	TGCAGTGCTAGGTCCCCCGGGGCTGCAGGAAAACTGTTTTTT	CSARSPGAAGKLFF
TRBV6-1	TRBD1	few	TRBJ1-4	TGTGCCAGCAGTGAACGAGGACAGGGGGCCCCTAATGAAAAACTGTTTTTT	CASSERGQGAPNEKLFF
TRBV7-9	NA	NA	TRBJ1-2	TGTGCCAGCAGCTTAGGGGCGGGCGGCTACACCTTC	CASSLGAGGYTF
TRBV7-9	NA	NA	TRBJ2-6	TGTGCCAGCAGCTTAGTGCCGGGGGTACTTGGGGCCAACGTCCTGACTTTC	CASSLVPGVLGANVLTF
TRBV29-1	NA	NA	TRBJ2-1	TGCAGCGCCGGAGGGGCCTACAATGAGCAGTTCTTC	CSAGGAYNEQFF
TRBV7-9	NA	NA	TRBJ2-7	TGTGCCAGCAGCGCGATGGGCACATACGAGCAGTACTTC	CASSAMGTYEQYF
TRBV7-6	NA	NA	TRBJ1-6	TGTGCCAGCAGCTCCCGACAGAACTCACCCCTCCACTTT	CASSSRQNSPLHF
TRBV14	TRBD2	NA	TRBJ2-7	TGTGCCAGCAGCCCCACGAGAGGAACCGGGGGGGTGACCTACGAGCAGTACTTC	CASSPTRGTGGVTYEQYF
TRBV6-2/TRBV6-3	NA	NA	TRBJ1-1	TGTGCCAGCAGTTATGAGGCGAACACTGAAGCTTTCTTT	CASSYEANTEAFF
TRBV29-1	TRBD2	few	TRBJ2-2	TGCAGCGTTATGGGACTAGTGTGGAACACCGGGGAGCTGTTTTTT	CSVMGLVWNTGELFF